These T cell receptor beta chains were read from a single sample in a study of cytomegalovirus exposure and HLA in healthy donors. Assay: immunoSEQ multiplex PCR; the TCRdb copy retains only in-frame clones and omits some. Of about 120,000 clones listed, roughly 80% are singletons. Specimen: PBMCs. These receptors were collected from a woman in her forties in good health and CMV-seronegative. Both conserved end residues are part of each CDR3. D genes are given only for firm matches. Size values are once, few and many counts, or a class for expanded clones, and some rows have none.

NA 15 once TRBJ2-2 TRBV27 CASIKSGVGTGELFF TGTGCCAGCATCAAATCGGGGGTAGGGACCGGGGAGCTGTTTTTT
NA 15 NA TRBJ1-1 TRBV28 CASSSRSVFNTEAFF TGTGCCAGCAGTTCGAGGTCCGTATTCAACACTGAAGCTTTCTTT
NA 13 once TRBJ2-2 TRBV27 CASSFSIPGELFF TGTGCCAGCAGTTTTTCCATCCCCGGGGAGCTGTTTTTT
TRBD1 14 NA TRBJ2-1 TRBV10-3 CAIRTGTANNEQFF TGTGCCATCAGAACCGGGACAGCTAACAATGAGCAGTTCTTC
TRBD2 15 NA TRBJ2-5 TRBV7-2 CASSLDSGRAKTQYF TGTGCCAGCAGCTTAGATAGCGGGAGGGCAAAGACCCAGTACTTC
TRBD1 17 once TRBJ1-5 TRBV4-1 CASSHLQGPVGGRAQHF TGCGCCAGCAGCCACTTACAGGGGCCCGTCGGAGGCAGGGCCCAGCATTTT
TRBD1 15 NA TRBJ1-2 TRBV27 CASSLLTGGNYGYTF TGTGCCAGCAGTTTACTGACAGGGGGAAACTATGGCTACACCTTC
TRBD2 16 NA TRBJ2-7 TRBV5-4 CASSLDLAGASYEQYF TGTGCCAGCAGCTTGGATCTAGCGGGGGCATCCTACGAGCAGTACTTC
TRBD1 17 NA TRBJ1-4 TRBV4-1 CASSQVETGTGSEKLFF TGCGCCAGCAGCCAAGTCGAGACGGGGACAGGGAGTGAAAAACTGTTTTTT
NA 16 NA TRBJ1-2 TRBV4-1 CASSQPRTSFGGGYTF TGCGCCAGCAGCCAACCCCGGACGTCGTTCGGGGGGGGCTACACCTTC
TRBD2 13 few TRBJ2-2 TRBV7-2 CASSLGTSGRMFF TGTGCCAGCAGCCTAGGGACTAGCGGGAGGATGTTTTTT
NA 15 NA TRBJ2-7 TRBV29-1 CSVTPGDGTTYEQYF TGCAGCGTTACCCCAGGGGACGGCACTACCTACGAGCAGTACTTC
TRBD1 16 NA TRBJ1-5 TRBV19 CASSTAGQGSNQPQHF TGTGCCAGTAGTACCGCCGGACAGGGTAGCAATCAGCCCCAGCATTTT
NA 14 NA TRBJ2-5 TRBV27 CASSFEIGGGTQYF TGTGCCAGCAGTTTCGAAATCGGGGGTGGGACCCAGTACTTC
NA 11 NA TRBJ1-2 TRBV9 CASSLNYGYTF TGTGCCAGCAGTCTTAACTACGGCTACACCTTC
NA 15 NA TRBJ1-3 TRBV9 CASSASSGWGNTIYF TGTGCCAGCAGCGCCAGCTCAGGGTGGGGAAACACCATATATTTT
TRBD1 15 NA TRBJ1-1 TRBV9 CASRSKGAFDTEAFF TGTGCCAGCAGAAGTAAGGGGGCGTTTGACACTGAAGCTTTCTTT
NA 15 NA TRBJ2-7 TRBV9 CASSVAWASSYEQYF TGTGCCAGCAGCGTAGCGTGGGCCAGCTCCTACGAGCAGTACTTC
NA 13 few TRBJ2-3 TRBV2 CASNLEGTDTQYF TGTGCCAGCAACCTCGAGGGCACAGATACGCAGTATTTT
TRBD1 16 NA TRBJ2-7 TRBV5-1 CASSPNPQGVGYEQYF TGCGCCAGCAGCCCAAATCCTCAGGGGGTGGGTTACGAGCAGTACTTC
NA 14 once TRBJ2-1 TRBV9 CASSVSGSYNEQFF TGTGCCAGCAGCGTATCGGGATCCTACAATGAGCAGTTCTTC
TRBD1 15 NA TRBJ2-2 TRBV10-3 CAIGTLQGAVGELFF TGTGCCATCGGGACTTTACAGGGGGCGGTCGGGGAGCTGTTTTTT
NA 16 NA TRBJ2-1 TRBV7-2 CASSLVSGGVYNEQFF TGTGCCAGCAGCTTAGTATCCGGAGGTGTTTACAATGAGCAGTTCTTC
NA 14 NA TRBJ1-2 TRBV5-6 CASSLVPGSHGYTF TGTGCCAGCAGCTTGGTCCCCGGGAGTCATGGCTACACCTTC
NA 16 NA TRBJ1-4 TRBV4-3 CASSLHSEGIGEKLFF TGCGCCAGCAGCCTCCATTCGGAGGGGATCGGTGAAAAACTGTTTTTT
TRBD1 13 NA TRBJ1-2 TRBV30 CAWIGQGWGGYTF TGTGCCTGGATCGGACAGGGATGGGGTGGCTACACCTTC
NA 13 few TRBJ2-3 TRBV7-2 CASSFGIADTQYF TGTGCCAGCAGCTTCGGGATCGCAGATACGCAGTATTTT
TRBD1 14 NA TRBJ1-1 TRBV5-5 CASSRQGKNTEAFF TGTGCCAGCAGCCGACAGGGAAAGAACACTGAAGCTTTCTTT
NA 14 few TRBJ1-2 TRBV7-2 CASSDYTGIDGYTF TGTGCCAGCAGCGATTATACAGGGATTGATGGCTACACCTTC
TRBD2 16 NA TRBJ2-1 TRBV7-6 CASSLRTSGDYNEQFF TGTGCCAGCAGCTTACGAACTAGCGGGGATTACAATGAGCAGTTCTTC
TRBD1 16 NA TRBJ1-5 TRBV19 CASSIEFQGAGQPQHF TGTGCCAGTAGTATTGAATTCCAGGGGGCAGGTCAGCCCCAGCATTTT
TRBD2 14 NA TRBJ2-3 TRBV27 CASESGRATDTQYF TGTGCCAGCGAGAGCGGGAGGGCCACAGATACGCAGTATTTT
TRBD1 12 NA TRBJ2-5 TRBV18 CASSPGQDDQYF TGTGCCAGCTCGCCGGGACAGGACGACCAGTACTTC
TRBD2 17 NA TRBJ2-6 TRBV7-2 CASSFSGARSGANVLTF TGTGCCAGCAGCTTTAGCGGGGCCCGCTCTGGGGCCAACGTCCTGACTTTC
NA 12 NA TRBJ2-1 TRBV6-1 CASSGSYNEQFF TGTGCCAGCAGTGGTTCGTACAATGAGCAGTTCTTC
TRBD1 16 NA TRBJ2-1 TRBV25-1 CASSRSPGQGVNEQFF TGTGCCAGCAGCCGATCCCCGGGACAGGGGGTAAATGAGCAGTTCTTC
NA 14 NA TRBJ1-1 TRBV30 CAWSVLGRGTEAFF TGTGCCTGGAGTGTACTGGGCAGGGGAACTGAAGCTTTCTTT
TRBD1 15 NA TRBJ1-3 TRBV5-5 CASSPDRNSGNTIYF TGTGCCAGCAGCCCGGACAGGAACTCTGGAAACACCATATATTTT
NA 16 NA TRBJ2-3 TRBV27 CASSLNGGRGTDTQYF TGTGCCAGCAGTTTAAACGGAGGGCGGGGCACAGATACGCAGTATTTT
TRBD2 14 NA TRBJ2-2 TRBV10-2 CASSGAGGTGELFF TGCGCCAGCAGTGGAGCGGGGGGGACCGGGGAGCTGTTTTTT
NA 14 NA TRBJ2-5 TRBV4-2 CASSQGLAQETQYF TGTGCCAGCAGCCAAGGTTTAGCCCAAGAGACCCAGTACTTC
TRBD2 18 few TRBJ2-7 TRBV4-3 CASSQDLTSGGTAYEQYF TGCGCCAGCAGCCAAGATCTTACTAGCGGGGGGACCGCCTACGAGCAGTACTTC
TRBD1 15 NA TRBJ1-1 TRBV6-5 CASSYSRTGNTEAFF TGTGCCAGCAGTTACTCAAGGACAGGGAACACTGAAGCTTTCTTT
TRBD2 15 NA TRBJ2-1 TRBV6-5 CASSYSAGVDNEQFF TGTGCCAGCAGTTACTCCGCGGGAGTCGATAATGAGCAGTTCTTC
NA 15 NA TRBJ1-1 TRBV7-2 CASSLGGVENTEAFF TGTGCCAGCAGCCTCGGAGGAGTGGAGAACACTGAAGCTTTCTTT
TRBD1 15 NA TRBJ1-4 TRBV10-3 CAISADRGGDEKLFF TGTGCCATCAGTGCGGACAGGGGAGGGGATGAAAAACTGTTTTTT
TRBD1 14 NA TRBJ2-7 TRBV27 CASSPHVTGDEQYF TGTGCCAGCAGCCCCCACGTGACAGGGGACGAGCAGTACTTC
NA 16 NA TRBJ2-5 TRBV7-6 CASSLAAPAGGETQYF TGTGCCAGCAGCTTAGCGGCGCCCGCCGGGGGAGAGACCCAGTACTTC
NA 15 few TRBJ1-2 TRBV6-6 CASSSGSRGGYGYTF TGTGCCAGCAGTTCCGGGTCCAGGGGTGGATATGGCTACACCTTC
NA 12 NA TRBJ1-1 TRBV7-2 CASSFYPTEAFF TGTGCCAGCAGCTTCTATCCTACTGAAGCTTTCTTT
NA 13 few TRBJ2-6 TRBV6-5 CAIQASGANVLTF TGTGCCATCCAGGCAAGTGGGGCCAACGTCCTGACTTTC
NA 14 NA TRBJ2-2 TRBV6-1 CASSDTGRHRELFF TGTGCCAGCAGTGACACAGGGCGCCACCGGGAGCTGTTTTTT
NA 13 NA TRBJ1-5 TRBV19 CASSPQQDQPQHF TGTGCCAGTAGCCCACAGCAGGATCAGCCCCAGCATTTT
TRBD1 15 NA TRBJ1-5 TRBV6-6 CASMGGQVAFQPQHF TGTGCCAGCATGGGAGGACAGGTCGCTTTTCAGCCCCAGCATTTT
TRBD1 13 few TRBJ2-3 TRBV5-1 CASSPDRLDTQYF TGCGCCAGCAGCCCGGACAGGTTGGATACGCAGTATTTT
TRBD2 19 few TRBJ2-1 TRBV28 CASSSPLADTVSTYNEQFF TGTGCCAGCAGTTCCCCACTAGCGGACACCGTTAGCACCTACAATGAGCAGTTCTTC
NA 16 NA TRBJ2-7 TRBV6-5 CASSYFDGGMIYEQYF TGTGCCAGCAGTTACTTCGACGGCGGTATGATCTACGAGCAGTACTTC
TRBD2 20 NA TRBJ2-1 TRBV5-1 CASSGGGLAFKFSSYNEQFF TGCGCCAGCAGCGGGGGGGGACTAGCGTTCAAATTTAGCTCCTACAATGAGCAGTTCTTC